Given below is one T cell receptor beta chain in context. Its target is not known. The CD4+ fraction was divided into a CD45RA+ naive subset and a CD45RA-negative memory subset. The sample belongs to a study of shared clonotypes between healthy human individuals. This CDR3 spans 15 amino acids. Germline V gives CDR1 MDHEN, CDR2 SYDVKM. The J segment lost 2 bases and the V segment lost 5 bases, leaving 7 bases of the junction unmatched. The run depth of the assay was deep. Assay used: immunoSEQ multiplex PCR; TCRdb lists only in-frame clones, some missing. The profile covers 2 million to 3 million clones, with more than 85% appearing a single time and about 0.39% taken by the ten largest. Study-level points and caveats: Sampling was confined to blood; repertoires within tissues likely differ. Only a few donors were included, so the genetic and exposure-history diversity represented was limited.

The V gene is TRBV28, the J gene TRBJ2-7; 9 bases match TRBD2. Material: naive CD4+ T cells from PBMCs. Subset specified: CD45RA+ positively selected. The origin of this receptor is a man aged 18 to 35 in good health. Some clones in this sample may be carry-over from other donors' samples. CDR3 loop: CASSNGLAQTYEQYF. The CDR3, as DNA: TGTGCCAGCAGTAACGGACTAGCGCAGACCTACGAGCAGTACTTC.